This T cell receptor (beta chain) was sequenced in a study of control samples from healthy donors and cancer patients. Measured with immunoSEQ multiplex PCR; TCRdb has only the in-frame clones, and not every one. The data contain fewer than 90,000 clones, over 70% of them seen just once; the ten biggest clones take up 25% to 35%. Trimming cost V 4 bases and J 3 bases, with 9 bases left between them. Germline V gene lookup returns CDR1 SGHRS and CDR2 YFSETQ. There are 13 residues in the CDR3. This clone was seen just once. This TCR was recovered from a man in his fifties in good health. V usage is TRBV5-1 and J usage is TRBJ2-3, with D unclear. The sequencing sample was made of blood. CDR3 sequence reads: CASSPKGTDTQYF. CDR3 DNA: TGCGCCAGCAGCCCGAAAGGGACAGATACGCAGTATTTT.